This T cell receptor beta chain is from a study of T cells after yellow fever vaccination. Study results and limitations: Repertoires sorted by FACS could include abundant clonotypes that are contaminants from the bulk population.

This clonotype was recorded at least ten times. No antigen is known for it. 5'RACE template switching produced TCR cDNA carrying a universal primer site and UMIs. MiXCR, run by TCRdb on the 5' RACE reads, gives a single entry per CDR3 protein. The sample contains about 240,000 distinct CDR3 sequences, roughly 7.2% of which appear only once. This CDR3 contains 15 residues. Germline CDR1 KGHSH, CDR2 LQKENI. Unmatched junction bases numbered 10, after V lost 3 bases and J lost 8 bases. The source of this sequence is a man aged 25-45 years who received the YFV17D yellow fever vaccine. The input for sequencing was CD4+ T cells sorted from PBMCs, taken 15 days after the yellow fever booster vaccination. The J gene is TRBJ2-1, the V gene TRBV18; 7 nucleotides line up with TRBD1. The CDR3 DNA sequence: TGTGCCAGCTCACCCGAACAGGGGTTTATCGATGAGCAGTTCTTC. Translating it yields CASSPEQGFIDEQFF.